There are a few counts of the clone carrying this T cell receptor (beta chain). This sample is drawn from a study of blood T cells in healthy people across ages. The authors drew around 9.3 milliliters of peripheral blood from each donor. CDR3 length equals 12 residues. V dropped 8 bases and J dropped 6 bases, with 17 bases sitting between them. CDR1 is SQVTM, CDR2 ANQGSEA, per germline. Through a sample-barcoded 5' primer and a J-beta primer mix, a second PCR was run for roughly 6 to 12 cycles. A 12-random-nucleotide template-switch adaptor tagged each cDNA molecule. TCRdb recomputed calls from the 5' RACE reads with MiXCR, one row per CDR3 protein. The sample comprises roughly 680,000 distinct CDR3 sequences, about 21% of which are singletons, and roughly 3.9% rests with the top ten.

This TCR derives from a man between 65 and 79 years old in good health. Sample: blood. The rearrangement uses TRBV29-1 and TRBJ2-7; no reliable D call. The chain's CDR3 is CSYSRAIGEQYF. As DNA, the CDR3 is TGCAGCTACTCGCGCGCAATCGGCGAGCAGTACTTC.